The 4 T cell receptor beta chains reported below all come from one sample, sequenced in a study of cytotoxic CD8 clonotypes in ibrutinib-treated CLL. The table came from immunoSEQ multiplex PCR; TCRdb's copy has only in-frame clones and leaves some out. The sample includes about 89,000 clones, 70% to 80% of them seen just once. The sequenced sample was PBMCs, obtained after 12 months of ibrutinib treatment. Every receptor here comes from a human donor with chronic lymphocytic leukemia.

The J gene is TRBJ2-7, the V gene TRBV5-1, with D tentatively TRBD1 (5 bases). The CDR3 totals 14 residues. Trimming cost V 1 base and J 6 bases, with 14 bases left between them. Per germline, CDR1 SGHRS and CDR2 YFSETQ. CDR3 sequence: CASSLTQGISEQYF. The CDR3 coding sequence is TGCGCCAGCAGCTTGACTCAGGGAATTTCCGAGCAGTACTTC.

V is TRBV5-1 and J is TRBJ2-7, with D perhaps TRBD1 (8 bases). The CDR3 loop spans 15 amino acids. The germline CDR1 and CDR2 sequences are SGHRS and YFSETQ. The V gene lost 4 bases and the J gene lost 3 bases, with 17 bases spanning the gap. In DNA form, the CDR3 reads TGCGCCAGCAGCCGGAGGGGGGGACAGGACTACGAGCAGTACTTC. Translated: CASSRRGGQDYEQYF.

The chain joins TRBV5-1 to TRBJ1-2; 10 bases match TRBD1. CDR1 is SGHRS and CDR2 is YFSETQ in the germline V gene. This CDR3 region has 11 residues. V gave up 8 bases and J gave up 8 bases; unmatched junction bases: 3. Here the CDR3 reads CARGQGEGYTF. The CDR3 bases are TGCGCCAGAGGACAGGGGGAGGGCTACACCTTC.

This chain joins TRBV5-1 and TRBJ2-1; 8 positions match TRBD2. J gave up 6 bases and V 0 bases, and 2 bases lay outside the gene matches. The CDR3 length is 14 residues. The germline CDR1 and CDR2 sequences are SGHRS and YFSETQ. CDR3: CASSLVAGFNEQFF. The CDR3 nucleotides are TGCGCCAGCAGCTTGGTAGCGGGGTTCAATGAGCAGTTCTTC. The full variable domain, with the rest looked up from reference TRBV5-1 and TRBJ2-1, is KAGVTQTPRYLIKTRGQQVTLSCSPISGHRSVSWYQQTPGQGLQFLFEYFSETQRNKGNFPGRFSGRQFSNSRSEMNVSTLELGDSALYLCASSLVAGFNEQFFGPGTRLTVL.